This TCR beta chain came from a study of T cells after yellow fever vaccination. The study's findings and limits: Reappearance after the booster was observed for most primary-vaccination clones (roughly 95% CD4, around 90% CD8). Secondary responses were weaker yet peaked faster, day 5 versus 15.

This clonotype was seen repeatedly, ten times or more. What it binds is unknown. At one of its ends the junction is not consistent with the germline gene, which may arise from a read error. TCRdb reanalysed the 5' RACE reads using MiXCR and keeps one entry per CDR3 protein. The sample comprises more than 200,000 distinct CDR3 sequences, roughly 3.5% of which are singletons, and about 20% rests with the top ten. CDR1 SGHRS and CDR2 YFSETQ come from the germline V gene. CDR3 size: 15 residues. The chain links TRBV5-1 to TRBJ2-1; possible D gene TRBD2, 6 bases. This receptor was obtained from a man aged 18 to 30 who received the YFV17D yellow fever vaccine. The sequences come from PBMCs, collected 15 days after the yellow fever booster vaccination. The CDR3 coding sequence is TGCGCCAGCAGCTTGGGCGCGGGAAAATCCCCAGCCCTAAGCTTC. It is translated as CASSLGAGKSPALSF.